This TCR beta chain is drawn from a study of regulatory T cells in long-lasting Graves disease. Trimming stripped 6 bases from V and 2 bases from J, with 13 bases between. The CDR3 sequence is 14 residues long. Germline CDR1 MNHNS, CDR2 SASEGT. In its sample, this clonotype was seen many times. With iRepertoire HTBI primers and Arm-PCR of CDR3 regions, TCR beta libraries were built. MiXCR, run by TCRdb on the multiplex PCR reads, gives a single entry per CDR3 protein. The repertoire holds hundreds of thousands of distinct CDR3 sequences, with roughly 16% as singletons. The time point: newly diagnosed GD, antithyroid drugs for less than 3 months. PBMCs provided the RNA from which the TCR library was made. One endocrinology department in Xi'an, China, was where patients came from. This sample was shared with a second study, whose subject was T cells in Graves' hyperthyroidism and ophthalmopathy. Per that study: TCR CDR3 regions were first amplified by RT-PCR with HTBI primers.

The source was peripheral blood mononuclear cells (PBMCs), collected at new diagnosis, from a patient treated with antithyroid drugs. This chain uses TRBV6-1 with TRBJ1-1, with D tentatively TRBD1 (6 bases). The TCR originated in a middle-aged woman with Graves disease. The CDR3 DNA reads as TGTGCCAGCAGGCAGGGGCTTAGTAACACTGAAGCTTTCTTT. Translating it yields CASRQGLSNTEAFF.